This T cell receptor (beta chain) is drawn from a study of T-cell reconstitution after alpha-beta-depleted transplantation in children. Unique molecular identifiers were incorporated into the prepared TCRbeta library. One entry per CDR3 protein, called by TCRdb with MiXCR from the PCR reads. The sample shows over 200,000 distinct CDR3 sequences, roughly 8.1% of them seen only once. The germline V gene has CDR1 DFQATT and CDR2 SNEGSKA (reference sequence). The CDR3 contains 12 residues. Study-level points and caveats: When one year had passed after transplant, most T-cell counts and diversity came from newly produced T cells.

In its sample, this clonotype was seen a few times. Its antigen is not identified. One junction end disagrees with the germline gene, perhaps due to a read error. The source was PBMCs, mostly from graft donor cells, collected 360 days after TCRalphabeta/CD19-depleted stem cell transplant. This sequence was found in a male patient between 2 and 9 years old who had a stem cell transplant for acute myeloid leukemia, so the T cells may come from the graft donor. V and J are TRBV20-1 and TRBJ1-1, with 7 bases fitting TRBD1. The chain's CDR3 is CSGGQRAAEAFF. The DNA for the CDR3 is TGCAGCGGGGGACAGCGTGCCGCTGAAGCCTTCTTT.